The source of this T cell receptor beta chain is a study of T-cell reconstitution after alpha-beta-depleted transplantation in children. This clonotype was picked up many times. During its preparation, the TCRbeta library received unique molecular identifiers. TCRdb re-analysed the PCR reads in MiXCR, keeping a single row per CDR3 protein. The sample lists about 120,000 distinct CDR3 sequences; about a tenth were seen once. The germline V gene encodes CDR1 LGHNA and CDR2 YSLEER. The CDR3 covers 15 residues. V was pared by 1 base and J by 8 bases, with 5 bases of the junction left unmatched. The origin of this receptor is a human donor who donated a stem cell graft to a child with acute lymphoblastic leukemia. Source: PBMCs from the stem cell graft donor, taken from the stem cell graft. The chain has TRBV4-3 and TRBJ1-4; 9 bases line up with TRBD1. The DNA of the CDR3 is TGCGCCAGCAGCCAAGTCCCCGGGACAGGGGAAAAACTGTTTTTT. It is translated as CASSQVPGTGEKLFF.